What follows is one TCR beta chain and its context. This CDR3 spans 16 amino acids. From germline, CDR1 is LNHDA and CDR2 SQIVND (reference sequence). V was pared by 3 bases and J by 2 bases, with 7 bases of the junction left unmatched. This record comes from a study of blood T cell repertoires in COVID-19. Some clones are missing from TCRdb's copy, which holds only in-frame ones; the method was immunoSEQ multiplex PCR. The data contain about 270,000 clones, roughly 91% of them singletons. The gene calls are TRBV19 and TRBJ1-5; 7 bases fit TRBD1. The source of this sequence is a woman aged 40 to 49 with acute COVID-19. The sample comprised PBMCs or T cells enriched from blood (not recorded which). The CDR3 sequence: CASSINAGTGNQPQHF. CDR3 DNA sequence: TGTGCCAGTAGTATTAATGCTGGGACAGGCAATCAGCCCCAGCATTTT. Full variable domain (outside the CDR3, taken from reference TRBV19 and TRBJ1-5): DGGITQSPKYLFRKEGQNVTLSCEQNLNHDAMYWYRQDPGQGLRLIYYSQIVNDFQKGDIAEGYSVSREKKESFPLTVTSAQKNPTAFYLCASSINAGTGNQPQHFGDGTRLSIL.